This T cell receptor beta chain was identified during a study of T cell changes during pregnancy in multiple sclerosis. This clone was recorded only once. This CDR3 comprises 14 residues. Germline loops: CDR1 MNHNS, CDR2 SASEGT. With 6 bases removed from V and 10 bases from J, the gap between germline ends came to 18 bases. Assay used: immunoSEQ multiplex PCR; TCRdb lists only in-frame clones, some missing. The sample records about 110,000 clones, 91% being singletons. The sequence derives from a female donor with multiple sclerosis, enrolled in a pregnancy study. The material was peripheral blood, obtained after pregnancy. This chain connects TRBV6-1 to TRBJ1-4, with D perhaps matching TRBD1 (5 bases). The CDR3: CASSGQGSTGKLFF. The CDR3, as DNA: TGTGCCAGCAGCGGGCAGGGAAGTACGGGAAAACTGTTTTTT.